This paragraph covers one T cell receptor beta chain sequence. What it recognizes is unknown. This record comes from a study of shared clonotypes between healthy human individuals. As for the study in general: Researchers assigned three CD4 naive, three CD4 memory, two CD8 naive and one CD8 memory plate to each donor. Study results and caveats: Generation probabilities of non-shared clonotypes were lower (relative to those shared by all four donors).

For every subset, genomic DNA was evenly distributed across several immunoSEQ plates. Only in-frame clones appear in the TCRdb table, and some are missing; sequencing was by immunoSEQ multiplex PCR. The sample has roughly 2.5 million clones, around 94% seen once; the top ten hold 0.14%. This CDR3 contains 15 residues. V was pared by 6 bases and J by 2 bases, with 14 bases between. Germline assignment: CDR1 ENHRY and CDR2 SYGVKD. Sequenced material: naive CD4+ T cells sorted from blood. Subset reported: CD45RA+ positively selected. The chain carries TRBV10-3 and TRBJ1-5; possibly TRBD1 for D (6 bases). The clonotype originates from a man aged 18-30 years in good health. The CDR3 DNA follows: TGTGCCATCAGGAGAGGGGGAGAAGGCAATCAGCCCCAGCATTTT. Encoded protein: CAIRRGGEGNQPQHF.